This section outlines one T cell receptor (beta chain) sequence together with its context. This sample stems from a study of control samples from healthy donors and cancer patients. Germline CDR1 is SNHLY and CDR2 is FYNNEI. The CDR3 length is 15 residues. Trimming cost V 0 bases and J 5 bases, with 13 bases left between them. The data were produced by immunoSEQ multiplex PCR, yet TCRdb's version contains in-frame clones alone and is incomplete. This sample yields tens of thousands of clones, of which about 88% are seen a single time; around 5.7% belongs to the top ten. The sequence came from a woman in her forties or fifties in good health. Sequenced material: blood. The rearrangement links TRBV2 to TRBJ2-5; a weak D match, TRBD2 (7 bases). CDR3 coding DNA: TGTGCCAGCAGTGAAGCGGGGGGGCACAGGGAGACCCAGTACTTC. Encoded protein: CASSEAGGHRETQYF.